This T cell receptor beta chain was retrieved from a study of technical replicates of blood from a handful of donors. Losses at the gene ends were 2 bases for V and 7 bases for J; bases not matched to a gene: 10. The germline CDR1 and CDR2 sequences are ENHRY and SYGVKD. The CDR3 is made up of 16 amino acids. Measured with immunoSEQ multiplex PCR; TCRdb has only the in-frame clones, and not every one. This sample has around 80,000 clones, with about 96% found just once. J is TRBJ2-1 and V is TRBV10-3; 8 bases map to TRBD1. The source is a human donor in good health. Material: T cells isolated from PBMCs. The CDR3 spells CAISEPPGQGANEQFF. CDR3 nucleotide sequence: TGTGCCATCAGTGAGCCCCCGGGCCAGGGGGCGAATGAGCAGTTCTTC.